Below are 17 T cell receptor beta chains sequenced from a single sample in a study of metastatic and nonmetastatic thyroid tumors. TCRdb re-called the PCR reads through MiXCR. Of 33,000 or so clones in the sample, roughly 7.1% are singletons; the top ten hold roughly two fifths. Among the patients, none had received any treatment before thyroid surgery. Sequencing was carried out using blood. The receptor set was obtained from a female donor with papillary thyroid cancer or a benign thyroid nodule (not recorded which). Some clones in this sample may be carry-over from other donors' samples.

This clone was counted at least ten times. The chain has TRBV11-2 and TRBJ2-5, with a weak D call TRBD1 (6 bases). This CDR3 has 15 residues. With 2 bases removed from V and 2 bases from J, the gap between germline ends came to 12 bases. Germline V lookup: CDR1 SGHAT, CDR2 FQNNGV. CDR3 residues: CASSLLGQLQETQYF. The CDR3 DNA is TGTGCCAGCAGCTTATTAGGACAGCTACAAGAGACCCAGTACTTC.

By share, this clone counts as medium-sized (0.01 to 0.1%). The V and J genes are TRBV19 and TRBJ2-1; unclear D gene. The CDR3 has 12 amino acids. The ends were cut back, 3 bases at V and 3 bases at J, with 3 bases in the middle. Germline assignment: CDR1 LNHDA and CDR2 SQIVND (reference sequence). In DNA, the CDR3 is TGTGCCAGTAGTATGGGCTACAATGAGCAGTTCTTC. Translating it yields CASSMGYNEQFF.

With regard to this clone: The same CDR3 also results from other DNA sequences found in this sample. V gene TRBV5-4 combines with J gene TRBJ2-1; 8 bases line up with TRBD1. V gave up 3 bases and J gave up 7 bases; unmatched junction bases: 9. This CDR3 spans 15 amino acids. The germline V gene encodes CDR1 SGHNT and CDR2 YYREEE (reference sequence). CDR3 sequence: CASSWAGTGLNEQFF. CDR3 bases: TGTGCCAGCAGCTGGGCCGGGACAGGTTTAAATGAGCAGTTCTTC.

This clone was observed at least ten times. This chain uses TRBV20-1 with TRBJ1-1; no clear D. Germline V gene lookup returns CDR1 DFQATT and CDR2 SNEGSKA (reference sequence). The CDR3 has 13 residues. The V end lost 1 base, the J end lost 5 bases, and 11 bases lay between the germline ends. The CDR3 coding sequence is TGCAGTGCTAGAGCGGGGATAACGACTGAAGCTTTCTTT. Translated: CSARAGITTEAFF.

Ten or more counts support this clone. The chain couples TRBV19 to TRBJ2-1; D gene unclear. The V and J ends lost 2 bases and 4 bases respectively, with 6 bases between them. The CDR3 spans 13 residues. Germline CDR1 is LNHDA and CDR2 is SQIVND (reference sequence). In nucleotides, the CDR3 is TGTGCCAGTAGTATAACGTATTACAATGAGCAGTTCTTC. Translating gives CASSITYYNEQFF.

There are many counts of this clone. The DNA for the CDR3 is TGCAGCATCGGGACAGGGGATTTGGAGACCCAGTACTTC. Protein sequence: CSIGTGDLETQYF. This chain links TRBV29-1 with TRBJ2-5; 10 bases are shared with TRBD1. Germline V lookup: CDR1 SQVTM, CDR2 ANQGSEA. The CDR3 totals 13 residues. Trimming at V came to 8 bases and at J to 5 bases, leaving 8 bases not matched to a gene.

This chain uses TRBV29-1 with TRBJ1-2; D remains ambiguous. Trimming removed 4 bases from V and 9 bases from J, with 15 bases in between. From germline, CDR1 is SQVTM and CDR2 ANQGSEA. This CDR3 is built from 12 residues. The CDR3 DNA is TGCAGCGTTGTTTGGATGGGCCTGTGCTACACCTTC. Protein sequence: CSVVWMGLCYTF.

At least ten counts were recorded for this clone. This chain uses TRBV11-1 with TRBJ1-2; TRBD1 matches 9 bases. Germline V gives CDR1 SGHAT, CDR2 FQDESV (reference sequence). The CDR3 consists of 16 residues. The trim removed 4 bases at V and 5 bases at J, leaving 11 bases unmatched. The CDR3 is CASSSRGQGGGYGYTF. The CDR3 DNA reads as TGTGCCAGCAGCTCCAGGGGACAGGGAGGGGGTTATGGCTACACCTTC.

This clone was picked up many times. The chain is built from TRBV10-3 and TRBJ1-1; D is possibly TRBD1 (6 bases). CDR1 ENHRY and CDR2 SYGVKD come from the germline V gene. CDR3 length: 14 amino acids. V shed 6 bases and J shed 1 base, with 12 bases lying between them. Here the CDR3 reads CAIRAGHSNTEAFF. CDR3 sequence (DNA): TGTGCCATCAGAGCGGGACATTCGAACACTGAAGCTTTCTTT.

This clone was counted many times. The identical CDR3 is also encoded by other nucleotide sequences in the sample. The CDR3 here is CSATLSTGWGPGELFF. The CDR3 nucleotides read TGCAGCGCCACACTCTCGACGGGTTGGGGGCCCGGGGAGCTGTTTTTT. The V call is TRBV20-1, the J call TRBJ2-2; D might be TRBD1 (6 bases). Germline CDR1 reads DFQATT; CDR2 reads SNEGSKA (reference sequence). This CDR3 region has 16 residues.

This clone was seen repeatedly, ten times or more. The rearrangement joins TRBV7-6 to TRBJ2-3, with TRBD2 matching over 7 bases. Trimming took 1 base from V and 2 from J; bases not matched to a gene: 3. The CDR3 consists of 15 residues. CDR1 and CDR2 from the germline V gene are SGHVS and FNYEAQ. The CDR3 loop is CASSLDGRVTDTQYF. Here the CDR3 DNA reads TGTGCCAGCAGCTTAGATGGGAGGGTCACAGATACGCAGTATTTT.

This clone showed up many times. V and J are TRBV24-1 and TRBJ2-2, with 10 bases matching TRBD1. Germline lookup yields CDR1 KGHDR and CDR2 SFDVKD. J was trimmed by 5 bases and V by 3 bases; bases with no gene match: 2. This CDR3 is 15 amino acids long. The CDR3, as DNA: TGTGCCACCAGTGATGACAGGGGGCAAACCGGGGAGCTGTTTTTT. Residues: CATSDDRGQTGELFF.

This clone was seen ten or more times. The gene calls are TRBV4-1 and TRBJ1-2; D perhaps matches TRBD1 (5 bases). This CDR3 has 16 amino acids. From germline, CDR1 is MGHRA and CDR2 YSYEKL. Trimming took 4 bases from V and 4 from J, leaving 19 bases between them. The CDR3 nucleotides are TGCGCCAGCAGCCTATCACCGCGAGACAGCCTCTATGGCTACACCTTC. Amino acids: CASSLSPRDSLYGYTF.

This clone has ten or more counts. The rearrangement links TRBV2 to TRBJ2-7, with no clear D. In germline, CDR1 is SNHLY, CDR2 FYNNEI. The CDR3 totals 12 residues. V was cut by 5 bases and J by 5 bases, with 10 bases left in between. In nucleotides, the CDR3 is TGTGCCAGCAGTCCGTCCTGGGACGAGCAGTACTTC. Encoded protein: CASSPSWDEQYF.

This clone turned up a few times. A read error may be the cause here, since a much bigger clone is one base away. This chain connects TRBV2 to TRBJ2-1; D not resolved. With 6 bases removed from V and 9 bases from J, the gap between germline ends came to 9 bases. The CDR3 sequence is 11 residues long. Germline CDR1 reads SNHLY; CDR2 reads FYNNEI. CDR3 in DNA: TGTGCCAGCAGCTGGAGAAGTGAGCAGTTCTTC. Protein sequence: CASSWRSEQFF.

This clone was found many times. The rearrangement links TRBV5-1 to TRBJ1-4; 7 nucleotides match TRBD1. Trimming took 4 bases from V and 7 from J; bases not matched to a gene: 10. The CDR3 consists of 15 residues. In germline, CDR1 is SGHRS, CDR2 YFSETQ. The chain's CDR3 is CASSGGRGQGEKLFF. The CDR3 nucleotides read TGCGCCAGCAGCGGAGGTAGGGGGCAAGGTGAAAAACTGTTTTTT.

This clone was counted many times. The gene calls are TRBV7-8 and TRBJ2-1; 7 bases map to TRBD2. Trimming cost V 2 bases and J 6 bases; bases outside gene matches: 7. The CDR3 consists of 15 residues. The germline V gene encodes CDR1 SGHVS and CDR2 FQNEAQ. The CDR3 DNA sequence: TGTGCCAGCAGCTTAAGTGGGGGGGAAGGCAATGAGCAGTTCTTC. The encoded protein is CASSLSGGEGNEQFF.